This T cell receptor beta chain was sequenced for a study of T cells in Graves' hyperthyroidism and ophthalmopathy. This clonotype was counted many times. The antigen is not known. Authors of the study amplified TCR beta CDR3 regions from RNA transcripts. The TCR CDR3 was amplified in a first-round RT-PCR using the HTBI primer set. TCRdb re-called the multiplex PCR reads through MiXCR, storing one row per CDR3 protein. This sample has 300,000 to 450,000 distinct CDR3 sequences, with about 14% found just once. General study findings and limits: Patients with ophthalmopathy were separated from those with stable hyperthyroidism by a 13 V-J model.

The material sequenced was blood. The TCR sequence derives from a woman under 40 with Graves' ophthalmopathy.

This CDR3 is CASSSHRGGTYNEQFF. The CDR3 bases are TGTGCCAGCAGTTCGCACAGGGGGGGGACGTACAATGAGCAGTTCTTC. This chain links TRBV27 with TRBJ2-1, with TRBD1 as a possible D gene (8 bases). This CDR3 has 16 amino acids. Trimming pared 4 bases from V and 4 bases from J, leaving 17 bases between. Germline V CDR1 and CDR2: MNHEY, SMNVEV (reference sequence).